This is a list of T cell receptor beta chains from one sample in a study of blood T cells in healthy people across ages. TCRdb reanalysed the 5' RACE reads using MiXCR and keeps one entry per CDR3 protein. The sample consists of 650,000 to 1,000,000 distinct CDR3 sequences, around 34% of them appearing once. The sample taken for sequencing was blood. These TCRs come from a man younger than 30 in good health. Both conserved end residues are part of each CDR3. The D gene is left open where the match is weak. Size values are once, few and many counts, or a class for expanded clones, and some rows have none.

cdr3_nt	cdr3_aa	d_call	j_call	v_call	clone_size
TGTGCCAGCAGTTACGGGGACAGGGTTGGCGAAAAACTGTTTTTT	CASSYGDRVGEKLFF	TRBD1	TRBJ1-4	TRBV12-3/TRBV12-4	few
TGTGCCAGCAGCTTACTCGGCAGGGCATCCTACAATGAGCAGTTCTTC	CASSLLGRASYNEQFF	.	TRBJ2-1	TRBV7-2	many
TGCAGTGCTAGACCCGGAGGATCCACTGAAGCTTTCTTT	CSARPGGSTEAFF	.	TRBJ1-1	TRBV20-1	few
TGTGCCAGCAGTTTAACATCAGCGGCCAATCAGCCCCAGCATTTT	CASSLTSAANQPQHF	.	TRBJ1-5	TRBV27	few
TGTGCCAGCGGCAACAGCGAAAAACTGTTTTTT	CASGNSEKLFF	.	TRBJ1-4	TRBV7-2	.
TGCAGTGTTCAACTGGGAAGCCAGCTAAACACTGAAGCTTTCTTT	CSVQLGSQLNTEAFF	.	TRBJ1-1	TRBV20-1	.
TGTGCCAGCAGCCAAGATCCCCTAAGAGCCGGGGGCACAGATACGCAGTATTTT	CASSQDPLRAGGTDTQYF	.	TRBJ2-3	TRBV4-2	few
TGCAGTGCTCTTCCTGGGGACAGGGGCCCCGGTCAGCCCCAGCATTTT	CSALPGDRGPGQPQHF	TRBD1	TRBJ1-5	TRBV20-1	.
TGCGCCAGCAGCCAAGATGGGACAGGGGTCTTTGGCTACACCTTC	CASSQDGTGVFGYTF	TRBD1	TRBJ1-2	TRBV4-3	.
TGCGCCAGCAGCTGGATGGGGGGGCCCTACGAGCAGTACTTC	CASSWMGGPYEQYF	.	TRBJ2-7	TRBV5-1	many
TGTGCCAGCAGCTTGCGGGGGGCCTCAGATCAAGAGACCCAGTACTTC	CASSLRGASDQETQYF	TRBD2	TRBJ2-5	TRBV7-2	many
TGTGCCAGCAGTTTAGCGGGGGCCGAAAACACCGGGGAGCTGTTTTTT	CASSLAGAENTGELFF	.	TRBJ2-2	TRBV12-3/TRBV12-4	.
TGCAGTGCTGTGACTAGCGGGGGGGCCAGTTTCTACAATGAGCAGTACTTC	CSAVTSGGASFYNEQYF	TRBD2	TRBJ2-4	TRBV20-1	.
TGCAGTGCTGTGCCGGGACACCCCAATCAGCCCCAGCATTTT	CSAVPGHPNQPQHF	.	TRBJ1-5	TRBV20-1	few
TGTGCCAGCAGTCCCGACAAGTACGATCAGCCCCAGCATTTT	CASSPDKYDQPQHF	.	TRBJ1-5	TRBV6-2/TRBV6-3	.
TGTGCCAGCAGCTCTCGACAGTCCTACGAGCAGTACTTC	CASSSRQSYEQYF	.	TRBJ2-7	TRBV7-2	many
TGTGCCAGCAGCGCCCCGACAGGGTTCTACAATGAGCAGTTCTTC	CASSAPTGFYNEQFF	TRBD1	TRBJ2-1	TRBV9	.
TGTGCCAGCAGCCGTGCCGACGGGAACACTGAAGCTTTCTTT	CASSRADGNTEAFF	.	TRBJ1-1	TRBV7-3	.
TGTGCCAGCAGTCCACTCATCGGGGGTTATACCGGGGAGCTGTTTTTT	CASSPLIGGYTGELFF	.	TRBJ2-2	TRBV12-3/TRBV12-4	.
TGCGCCAGCAGCCAAGAAATTGCAGGGGGCAATCAGCCCCAGCATTTT	CASSQEIAGGNQPQHF	.	TRBJ1-5	TRBV4-1	few
TGTGCCAGCAGCCCGTCGGACATCCGAGGTTATGGCCACACCTTC	CASSPSDIRGYGHTF	.	TRBJ1-2	TRBV7-2	.
TGTGCCAGCAATCGGGGGGCTAACTATGGCTACACCTTC	CASNRGANYGYTF	.	TRBJ1-2	TRBV6-6	.
TGTGCCAGCAGCGTAACGGGAAAAGAGACCCAGTACTTC	CASSVTGKETQYF	.	TRBJ2-5	TRBV7-8	.
TGTGCCAGCAGTGAGGGACAGGGGGCCAACTGTGGCTACACCTTC	CASSEGQGANCGYTF	TRBD1	TRBJ1-2	TRBV2	.
TGTGCCAGCAGCCATGAACAGAGAGACTATGGCTACACCTTC	CASSHEQRDYGYTF	.	TRBJ1-2	TRBV14	few
TGCAGTGCTAGGGACAGGAGAGTGGACACTGAAGCTTTCTTT	CSARDRRVDTEAFF	TRBD1	TRBJ1-1	TRBV20-1	.
TGTGCCAGCAGTTACCAGCGGGGGGCTGGGAATGAGCAGTTCTTC	CASSYQRGAGNEQFF	TRBD2	TRBJ2-1	TRBV6-5	.
TGTGCCAGCAGCCCAGAGTGGAACACTGAAGCTTTCTTT	CASSPEWNTEAFF	.	TRBJ1-1	TRBV7-2	few
TGCAGTGCTAGGGCCCTTGCCGGGACTATTCACGAGCAGTACTTC	CSARALAGTIHEQYF	TRBD2	TRBJ2-7	TRBV20-1	.
TGCAGTGCTAATGACGGGACACGGAATAGCAATCAGCCCCAGCATTTT	CSANDGTRNSNQPQHF	.	TRBJ1-5	TRBV20-1	once
TGCGCCAGCAGCCAAGCCTGGGGGGACATTCAGTACTTC	CASSQAWGDIQYF	.	TRBJ2-4	TRBV4-1	.
TGCGCCAGCAGCCACGCCCTAGGACAGGGGTTGAGAGATACGCAGTATTTT	CASSHALGQGLRDTQYF	TRBD1	TRBJ2-3	TRBV4-3	many
TGTGCCAGCAGCTTAACACAGGGGACCAACAATGAGCAGTTCTTC	CASSLTQGTNNEQFF	TRBD1	TRBJ2-1	TRBV7-3	few